The rows below give T cell receptor beta chains drawn from one sample of a study of molecular identifiers for immune sequencing clone quantification. Via MiXCR, TCRdb re-called the PCR reads, giving one row per CDR3 protein. Among over 550,000 distinct CDR3 sequences, around 25% were seen once, and the ten largest hold 0.7% to 0.95%. The sequencing input was naive CD8+ T cells from blood, with Jurkat cell RNA spiked in. These TCRs come from a human donor in good health. Some libraries in this study had Jurkat cell RNA spiked in. CDR3s include the opening cysteine and the closing phenylalanine or tryptophan. The D gene is left open where the match is weak. For some rows the clone size is stated as once, few or many, or as a class when expanded; others skip it.

>TRBJ1-2|15|many|-|TRBV4-1
TGCGCCAGCAGCCCTATAGGTCAGCTTGACAATGGCTACACCTTC
CASSPIGQLDNGYTF
>TRBJ2-5|14|-|-|TRBV28
TGTGCCAGCACTCAGCGGGTGACCGCGGAGACCCAGTACTTC
CASTQRVTAETQYF
>TRBJ2-7|15|few|TRBD2|TRBV2
TGTGCCAGCAGGGATATAGCGGGGAGCTCCTACGAGCAGTACTTC
CASRDIAGSSYEQYF
>TRBJ2-5|15|few|-|TRBV18
TGTGCCAGCTCACCAAGACTTAGCGGACAAGAGACCCAGTACTTC
CASSPRLSGQETQYF
>TRBJ2-1|17|many|-|TRBV15
TGTGCCACCAGCAGAGATAAGAGACTAGGGTCCTACAATGAGCAGTTCTTC
CATSRDKRLGSYNEQFF
>TRBJ2-3|14|many|TRBD2|TRBV2
TGTGCCAGCCTGGCTAGCGGTGGGAGAGATACGCAGTATTTT
CASLASGGRDTQYF
>TRBJ2-3|17|many|-|TRBV7-6
TGTGCCAGCAGCATAAGAGCCCGCGACTTACGCACAGATACGCAGTATTTT
CASSIRARDLRTDTQYF
>TRBJ1-5|14|many|TRBD1|TRBV7-9
TGTGCCAGCAGCTGGGACAGGGCAGGGCAGCCCCAGCATTTT
CASSWDRAGQPQHF
>TRBJ2-7|14|-|TRBD2|TRBV3-1
TGTGCCAGCAGCGATGGACTAGCCCACTACGAGCAGTACTTC
CASSDGLAHYEQYF
>TRBJ2-7|16|-|-|TRBV5-6
TGTGCCAGCAGCTCTTGGACTCCTGGGAAGTGGGACGAGCAGTACTTC
CASSSWTPGKWDEQYF
>TRBJ2-7|15|few|-|TRBV20-1
TGCAGTGCTAGGGACGCCCGGGGTGGGCTATACGAGCAGTACTTC
CSARDARGGLYEQYF
>TRBJ2-3|16|many|TRBD2|TRBV20-1
TGCAGTGCTGGACTAGCGGGGGATCCTAGCACAGATACGCAGTATTTT
CSAGLAGDPSTDTQYF
>TRBJ2-1|18|few|-|TRBV27
TGTGCCAGCAGTTTGGTTCGGCCCAGCGGGCCATTCTACAATGAGCAGTTCTTC
CASSLVRPSGPFYNEQFF
>TRBJ2-3|15|many|-|TRBV5-6
TGTGCCAGCAGCGAACAGGACTTGAGCACAGATACGCAGTATTTT
CASSEQDLSTDTQYF
>TRBJ2-5|16|-|TRBD1|TRBV9
TGTGCCAGCAGCGTAGCCTGGGGGGGGACAGGGGAGACCCAGTACTTC
CASSVAWGGTGETQYF
>TRBJ2-7|14|many|-|TRBV3-1
TGTGCCAGCAGCCAACTCGAGGACACGTACGAGCAGTACTTC
CASSQLEDTYEQYF
>TRBJ1-5|14|few|TRBD1|TRBV12-3/TRBV12-4
TGTGCCAGCACCGCGGGACAGGGGCCCGTTCCCCAGCATTTT
CASTAGQGPVPQHF
>TRBJ1-2|11|many|-|TRBV29-1
TGCAGCGTTGCCACCAATTATGGCTACACCTTC
CSVATNYGYTF
>TRBJ2-7|19|few|TRBD1|TRBV4-1
TGCGCCAGCAGCCAAGTTCGGTCAGGGCGTTGGGACAGCTCCTACGAGCAGTACTTC
CASSQVRSGRWDSSYEQYF
>TRBJ1-2|13|-|-|TRBV20-1
TGCAGTGCTAGAGATGGTACAGTCTATGGCTACACCTTC
CSARDGTVYGYTF
>TRBJ2-7|18|few|TRBD1|TRBV6-2/TRBV6-3
TGTGCCAGCAACCTCGGGCCCGTTCTTGGCCAGGGGGCCTACGAGCAGTACTTC
CASNLGPVLGQGAYEQYF
>TRBJ2-1|16|many|-|TRBV3-1
TGTGCCAGCAGCCAAGTGGACGTTAGCTCCTACAATGAGCAGTTCTTC
CASSQVDVSSYNEQFF
>TRBJ2-1|15|once|-|TRBV15
TGTGCCACCAGCAGAGGGACAGGGAGGGACAATGAGCAGTTCTTC
CATSRGTGRDNEQFF
>TRBJ2-7|13|many|-|TRBV25-1
TGTGCCAGCAGTGATCATTATAACTACGAGCAGTACTTC
CASSDHYNYEQYF
>TRBJ1-4|14|-|TRBD1|TRBV9
TGTGCCAGCAGCGGAGGGGACAGTAATGAAAAACTGTTTTTT
CASSGGDSNEKLFF
>TRBJ2-1|16|-|TRBD1|TRBV4-2
TGTGCCAGCAGCCAGCCGGGACAGGGTGTCTACAATGAGCAGTTCTTC
CASSQPGQGVYNEQFF
>TRBJ1-6|18|-|-|TRBV6-5
TGTGCCAGCAGTTACTCTGAATGGCATCTCTCCTATAATTCACCCCTCCACTTT
CASSYSEWHLSYNSPLHF
>TRBJ2-7|15|many|TRBD2|TRBV20-1
TGCAGTGTTCAGATCCTAGCGGGGGACACCTACGAGCAGTACTTC
CSVQILAGDTYEQYF
>TRBJ2-7|13|few|-|TRBV20-1
TGCAGTGCTAGAACCGGACACACCTACGAGCAGTACTTC
CSARTGHTYEQYF
>TRBJ2-1|15|-|TRBD2|TRBV12-3/TRBV12-4
TGTGCCAGCAGTCTCCCAGCGGGAGTATGCAATGAGCAGTTCTTC
CASSLPAGVCNEQFF
>TRBJ2-1|16|-|-|TRBV29-1
TGCAGCGTTGAAGGAGAACACTACCTCTCCTACAATGAGCAGTTCTTC
CSVEGEHYLSYNEQFF
>TRBJ2-7|13|few|TRBD1|TRBV20-1
TGCAGTGCTAGTGAGGGGGCCTCCTACGAGCAGTACTTC
CSASEGASYEQYF
>TRBJ1-1|13|many|-|TRBV9
TGTGCCAGCAGCGTATGGGAAAACACTGAAGCTTTCTTT
CASSVWENTEAFF
>TRBJ2-5|14|many|TRBD2|TRBV30
TGTGCCTGGAGTGAGACTAGCGGGAGTGAGACCCAGTACTTC
CAWSETSGSETQYF
>TRBJ1-5|12|many|-|TRBV7-9
TGTGCCAGCAGCTTGGTCAATCAGCCCCAGCATTTT
CASSLVNQPQHF
>TRBJ2-7|13|-|-|TRBV11-2
TGTGCCAGCAGCTTTGGGGAGGTCTGCGAGCAGTACTTC
CASSFGEVCEQYF
>TRBJ1-1|14|many|-|TRBV28
TGTGCCAGCAGTTCTGTGGGGGCGCCGGTTGAAGCTTTCTTT
CASSSVGAPVEAFF
>TRBJ1-1|13|-|-|TRBV7-9
TGTCCCAGCAGCTCTCCCCGGCAGCTTGAAGCTTTCTTT
CPSSSPRQLEAFF
>TRBJ2-2|14|-|-|TRBV4-1
TGCGCCAGCGAGTTGGACAGAAACACCGGGGAGCTGTTTTTT
CASELDRNTGELFF
>TRBJ2-1|16|-|TRBD1|TRBV24-1
TGTGCCACCAGTGACAACAGGGGGCCCGCTTACAATGAGCAGTTCTTC
CATSDNRGPAYNEQFF
>TRBJ2-3|16|many|TRBD2|TRBV25-1
TGTGCCAGCAGCCCAGATAGCGGGAGAGGGACAGATACGCAGTATTTT
CASSPDSGRGTDTQYF
>TRBJ1-1|16|many|TRBD1|TRBV7-2
TGTGCCAGCAGCTTAGGGACAGGGTGGTTATACACTGAAGCTTTCTTT
CASSLGTGWLYTEAFF
>TRBJ2-7|14|many|-|TRBV4-3
TGCGCCAGCAGCCAAGGTCGGGACGGCTACGAGCAGTACTTC
CASSQGRDGYEQYF